Below are 3 T cell receptor beta chains sequenced from a single sample in a study of Ad26.COV2.S vaccination and SARS-CoV-2 variants. Treatment of the sample: some 20 received Ad26.COV2.S at low or high dose, single or two shots; roughly 5 received placebo; per-sample allocation not given. Sampling happened 63 days after the first vaccine or placebo injection. Libraries were prepared by immunoSEQ multiplex PCR; TCRdb keeps only in-frame clonotypes and omits some of them. The repertoire holds some 350,000 clones, with 85% to 90% as singletons. The starting material was peripheral blood, obtained in a trial of Ad26.COV2.S vaccine versus placebo. These receptors came from a person between 18 and 60 years old who received the Ad26.COV2.S COVID-19 vaccine or a placebo.

This chain uses TRBV6-5 with TRBJ2-3; no clear D. Germline CDR1 and CDR2: MNHEY and SVGAGI. CDR3 length equals 13 residues. Trimming shortened V by 2 bases and J by 5 bases, and 8 bases separated the two germline ends. The CDR3 region has the DNA TGTGCCAGCAGTTACGGGGTAGGAGATACGCAGTATTTT. It specifies CASSYGVGDTQYF.

V gene TRBV7-2 combines with J gene TRBJ1-2; D unresolved. The CDR3 consists of 12 residues. The germline V and J ends were trimmed by 0 bases and 4 bases, with 3 bases remaining between them. Germline V CDR1 and CDR2: SGHTA, FQGNSA. CDR3 amino acids: CASSLASYGYTF. The CDR3 coding sequence is TGTGCCAGCAGCTTAGCTTCCTATGGCTACACCTTC.

V gene TRBV4-1 combines with J gene TRBJ1-5; the match to TRBD1 covers 9 bases. The CDR3 sequence is 16 residues long. Germline-derived CDR1 and CDR2 are MGHRA and YSYEKL. The V segment lost 3 bases and the J segment 3 bases; nucleotides outside the gene matches: 6. CDR3 nucleotide sequence: TGCGCCAGCAGCCACCCGGACAGGGGAAACAATCAGCCCCAGCATTTT. As protein: CASSHPDRGNNQPQHF.